These 20 T cell receptor beta chains were sequenced from one sample in a study of cytomegalovirus exposure and HLA in healthy donors. Both 60 Vbeta primers and 13 Jbeta primers went into the PCR. Clones were sequenced by immunoSEQ multiplex PCR, and TCRdb holds only the in-frame ones, with some missing. The sample has approximately 210,000 clones, under 85% seen once. The sequenced material came from PBMCs. Every receptor here comes from a woman between 50 and 59 years old in good health and CMV-seropositive.

The V and J genes are TRBV10-3 and TRBJ2-7; 8 positions agree with TRBD1. V gave up 8 bases and J gave up 2 bases; unmatched junction bases: 8. The CDR3 totals 14 residues. Germline V gene sequence: CDR1 ENHRY, CDR2 SYGVKD. This CDR3 is CAIGSGTGPYEQYF. The CDR3 nucleotides are TGTGCCATCGGATCCGGGACAGGTCCCTACGAGCAGTACTTC.

The V gene is TRBV7-9, the J gene TRBJ2-3; 13 bases line up with TRBD2. This CDR3 has 16 amino acids. Germline V gene lookup returns CDR1 SEHNR and CDR2 FQNEAQ (reference sequence). V dropped 6 bases and J dropped 8; count of bases not matched to a gene: 11. CDR3 sequence reads: CASSYTSGGGPGTQYF. The DNA of the CDR3 is TGTGCCAGCAGTTACACTAGCGGGGGGGGTCCAGGTACGCAGTATTTT.

CDR3 bases: TGTGCCAGCAGTTTACAGCTAGCGGAAGAGACCCAGTACTTC. It translates to CASSLQLAEETQYF. This chain uses TRBV28 with TRBJ2-5; TRBD2 matches 7 bases. The length of the CDR3 is 14 residues. V lost 2 bases and J lost 3; bases outside the gene matches: 3. CDR1 MDHEN and CDR2 SYDVKM come from the germline V gene.

The chain is built from TRBV5-4 and TRBJ1-2; 8 bases match TRBD1. From germline, CDR1 is SGHNT and CDR2 YYREEE (reference sequence). CDR3 length: 14 residues. Losses at the gene ends were 4 bases for V and 7 bases for J; bases not matched to a gene: 9. In nucleotides, the CDR3 is TGTGCCAGCAGCACCTGGACAGGGATAGGTGGCTACACCTTC. It encodes CASSTWTGIGGYTF.

V and J are TRBV11-2 and TRBJ2-7, with TRBD2 as a possible D gene (6 bases). CDR3 length equals 15 residues. The V gene's germline CDR1 is SGHAT and CDR2 FQNNGV. Trimming shortened V by 0 bases and J by 2 bases, and 11 bases separated the two germline ends. The CDR3 is CASSLDRDLTYEQYF. CDR3 in DNA: TGTGCCAGCAGCTTAGATAGGGACTTAACCTACGAGCAGTACTTC.

This rearrangement joins TRBV19 to TRBJ2-3; possibly TRBD1 for D (6 bases). The CDR3 runs 14 residues. The V gene's germline CDR1 is LNHDA and CDR2 SQIVND (reference sequence). Trimming shortened V by 6 bases and J by 4 bases, and 14 bases separated the two germline ends. The CDR3, as DNA: TGTGCCAGTAGGAACAGGGTGGGAGCAGATACGCAGTATTTT. It yields the protein CASRNRVGADTQYF.

In nucleotides, the CDR3 is TGTGCCAGCAGGGAGGGACAGGGGGACTATGGCTACACCTTC. It translates to CASREGQGDYGYTF. This sequence joins TRBV13 and TRBJ1-2; TRBD1 aligns across 11 bases. The V segment lost 6 bases and the J segment 3 bases; nucleotides outside the gene matches: 3. The CDR3 contains 14 residues. Germline V gene sequence: CDR1 PRHDT, CDR2 FYEKMQ (reference sequence).

This chain links TRBV30 with TRBJ2-5, with 11 nucleotides matching TRBD2. The germline gives CDR1 GTSNPN, CDR2 SVGIG (reference sequence). The CDR3 length is 15 residues. After removal of 4 bases from V and 7 bases from J, the junction contained 11 bases not matched to a gene. In nucleotides, the CDR3 is TGTGCCTGGACTAGCGGGGGGTCATCGGTCGGGACCCAGTACTTC. Amino acids: CAWTSGGSSVGTQYF.

As for this clone: Sequence at one end of the junction differs from germline and may be a read error. V and J are TRBV7-9 and TRBJ2-7, with 8 bases lining up with TRBD2. The CDR3 loop spans 14 amino acids. Germline V gene sequence: CDR1 SEHNR, CDR2 FQNEAQ (reference sequence). CDR3 sequence: CSSSSKLAAYEQYF. DNA for the CDR3: TGTTCCAGCAGCAGCAAACTAGCGGCCTACGAGCAGTACTTC.

The chain couples TRBV5-1 to TRBJ1-1; D unclear. CDR3 length: 15 residues. Trimming pared 1 base from V and 2 bases from J, leaving 12 bases between. Germline assignment: CDR1 SGHRS and CDR2 YFSETQ. The CDR3 here is CASSLSQIRNTEAFF. As DNA, the CDR3 is TGCGCCAGCAGCTTGAGTCAGATACGTAACACTGAAGCTTTCTTT.

The V call is TRBV7-8, the J call TRBJ1-1; D gene uncertain. V was clipped by 8 bases and J by 0 bases, with 13 bases between them. The germline CDR1 and CDR2 sequences are SGHVS and FQNEAQ. CDR3 length equals 14 residues. The CDR3 DNA reads as TGTGCCAGCGGCCGGCGGGGAATGAACACTGAAGCTTTCTTT. Protein sequence: CASGRRGMNTEAFF.

Written as DNA, the CDR3 is TGTGCCAGCAGCTCAGGGAATACGCAGTATTTT. The encoded protein is CASSSGNTQYF. V gene TRBV7-9 combines with J gene TRBJ2-3; possibly TRBD1 for D (5 bases). Germline V gene sequence: CDR1 SEHNR, CDR2 FQNEAQ (reference sequence). The CDR3 totals 11 residues. Trimming took off 4 bases at V and 7 bases at J, with 6 bases between the two ends.

This rearrangement joins TRBV27 to TRBJ2-3; 7 bases are a match to TRBD1. V trimming: 5 bases; J trimming: 0 bases; junction bases outside the gene matches: 5. Germline assignment: CDR1 MNHEY and CDR2 SMNVEV (reference sequence). CDR3 length: 15 residues. As DNA, the CDR3 is TGTGCCAGCAGTCAGGGGACAGAAAGCACAGATACGCAGTATTTT. Protein: CASSQGTESTDTQYF.

V is TRBV7-9 and J is TRBJ2-2, with 7 bases matching TRBD1. Germline CDR1 is SEHNR and CDR2 is FQNEAQ (reference sequence). V lost 8 bases and J lost 7; bases outside the gene matches: 10. The CDR3 runs 14 residues. The CDR3 DNA follows: TGTGCCAGCGTCCCGAGGGGGCTGGACGGGGAGCTGTTTTTT. Translating it yields CASVPRGLDGELFF.

The CDR3 sequence is CASKGTGESPLHF. CDR3 sequence (DNA): TGTGCCAGCAAGGGAACAGGCGAATCACCCCTCCACTTT. The chain recombines TRBV6-1 with TRBJ1-6, with D possibly matching TRBD1 (5 bases). From germline, CDR1 is MNHNS and CDR2 SASEGT. The CDR3 sequence is 13 residues long. V was trimmed by 7 bases and J by 10 bases, leaving 14 bases between them.

V gene TRBV5-1 combines with J gene TRBJ2-7, with 9 bases identical to TRBD1. With 4 bases clipped from V and 7 bases from J, the junction kept 9 bases outside the gene matches. The CDR3 sequence is 14 residues long. Germline values: CDR1 SGHRS, CDR2 YFSETQ. The CDR3 protein is CASSPGQGFGEQYF. The CDR3 nucleotides are TGCGCCAGCAGCCCGGGACAGGGATTTGGGGAGCAGTACTTC.

The CDR3: CSIRETGGARGNEQFF. The CDR3 DNA reads as TGCAGCATCCGTGAGACAGGGGGCGCGCGGGGCAATGAGCAGTTCTTC. The J gene is TRBJ2-1, the V gene TRBV29-1; 10 nucleotides agree with TRBD1. Germline V lookup: CDR1 SQVTM, CDR2 ANQGSEA. This CDR3 is 16 amino acids long. V was clipped by 8 bases and J by 6 bases; unmatched bases: 16.

The chain recombines TRBV7-9 with TRBJ2-1; 7 nucleotides line up with TRBD2. The CDR3 extends over 17 amino acids. The V gene end was trimmed by 2 bases and the J gene end by 6 bases; junction bases not matched to a gene: 13. Per germline, CDR1 SEHNR and CDR2 FQNEAQ (reference sequence). DNA for the CDR3: TGTGCCAGCAGCTTAATTATGCAGGGAGGGATTCGCAATGAGCAGTTCTTC. Its translation is CASSLIMQGGIRNEQFF.

This chain connects TRBV7-3 to TRBJ1-1; D might be TRBD1 (5 bases). Germline lookup yields CDR1 SGHTA and CDR2 FQGTGA. The CDR3 length is 14 residues. The V and J ends lost 4 bases and 5 bases respectively, with 14 bases between them. The CDR3 DNA reads TGTGCCAGCAGCTCCATCCCGGGGGGAACTGAAGCTTTCTTT. Translation gives CASSSIPGGTEAFF.

This clone was seen once. V and J are TRBV2 and TRBJ2-4, with a tentative D call TRBD2 (5 bases). CDR3 length: 13 residues. Trimming left V 8 bases short and J 5 bases short, with 13 bases between. Germline V gene data show CDR1 as SNHLY and CDR2 as FYNNEI. The CDR3 region is CASGSGRQNIQYF. The CDR3 DNA is TGTGCCAGCGGGAGCGGTCGTCAAAACATTCAGTACTTC.